This TCR beta chain was identified in a study of T cells in Graves' hyperthyroidism and ophthalmopathy. Study-level points and caveats: Researchers report that a 13 V-J model separated ophthalmopathy from stable hyperthyroidism. Peripheral blood also featured most of the thyroid clonotypes expanded above 0.001.

Template material for amplifying TCR beta CDR3 regions consisted of RNA transcripts. The TCR CDR3 first-round RT-PCR relied on the HTBI primer set. TCRdb re-analysed the multiplex PCR reads in MiXCR, keeping a single row per CDR3 protein. The sample has roughly 280,000 distinct CDR3 sequences, around 22% seen once. Comment on this clonotype: Its matching antigen is unknown.

Ophthalmopathy patients had moderate-to-severe active disease, CAS ≥3, NOSPECS ≥4, and disease duration under 3 months. On the basis of clinical symptoms, serum thyroxine and TRAb, thyroid ultrasound and orbital computed tomography, diagnoses were made. This clonotype originated in a young man with Graves' ophthalmopathy. Sequencing was carried out using blood.

CDR3 bases: TGTGCCAGTAGGACGGGCGGGACAGGGTGGTACAATGAGCAGTTCTTC. Translation: CASRTGGTGWYNEQFF. V and J are TRBV19 and TRBJ2-1, with 9 bases identical to TRBD1. The germline V gene encodes CDR1 LNHDA and CDR2 SQIVND (reference sequence). V was clipped by 6 bases and J by 4 bases; unmatched bases: 10. The CDR3 totals 16 residues.